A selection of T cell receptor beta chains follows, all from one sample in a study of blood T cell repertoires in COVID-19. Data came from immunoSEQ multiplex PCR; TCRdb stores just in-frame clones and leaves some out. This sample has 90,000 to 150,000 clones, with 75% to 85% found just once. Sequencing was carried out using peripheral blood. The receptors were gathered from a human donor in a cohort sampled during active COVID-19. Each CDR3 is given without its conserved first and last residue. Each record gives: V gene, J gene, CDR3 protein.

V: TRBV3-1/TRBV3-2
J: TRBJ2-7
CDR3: ASSRDGTGDYEQY

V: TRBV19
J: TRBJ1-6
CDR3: ASRTGGQVPNSPLH

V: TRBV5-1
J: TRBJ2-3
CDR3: ASSWVRRTSTDTQY

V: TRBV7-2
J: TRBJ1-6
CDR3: ASSSGTISPLH

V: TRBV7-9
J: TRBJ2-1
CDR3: ASSLDLAGGYEQF

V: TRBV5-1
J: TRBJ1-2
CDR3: ASSRMGTVNYGYT

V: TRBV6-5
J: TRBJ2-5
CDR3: ASSYSFGTSHQTQY

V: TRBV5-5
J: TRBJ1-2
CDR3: ASSLEDSRYGYT

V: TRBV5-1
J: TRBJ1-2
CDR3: ASSGTTGGDGYT

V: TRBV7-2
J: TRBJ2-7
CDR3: ASSYRQGPHEQY

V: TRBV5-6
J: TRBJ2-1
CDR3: ASSRIAGDEQF

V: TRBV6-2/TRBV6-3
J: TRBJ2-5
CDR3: ASSYSKSGGRVGQETQY

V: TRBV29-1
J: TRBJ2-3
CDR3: SVEDQGAPTDTQY

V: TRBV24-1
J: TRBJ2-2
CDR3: ATTSGSTGELF

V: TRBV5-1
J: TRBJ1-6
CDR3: ASSVGQGVGSSYNSPLH

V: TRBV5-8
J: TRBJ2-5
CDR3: ASSHAGQGPETQY

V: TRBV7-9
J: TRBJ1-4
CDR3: ASSIRQGGTNEKLF

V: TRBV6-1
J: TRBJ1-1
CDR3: ASSELSEAF

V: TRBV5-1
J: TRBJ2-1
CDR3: ASSLSSGVGHEQF

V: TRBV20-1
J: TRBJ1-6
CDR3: SASQGDTYNSPLH

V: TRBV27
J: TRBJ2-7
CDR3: ASSFRVTPYEQY

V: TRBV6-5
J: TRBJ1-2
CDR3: ASRLSYQGSYGYT

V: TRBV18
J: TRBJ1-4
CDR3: ASSPDRGQYEKLF

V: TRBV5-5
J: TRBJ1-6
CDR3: ASSLGPPSGNSPLH

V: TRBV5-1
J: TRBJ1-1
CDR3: ASSLTLEGGRAEAF

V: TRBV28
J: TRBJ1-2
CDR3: ASSLDSLYGYT

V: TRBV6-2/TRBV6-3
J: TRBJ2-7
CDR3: ASSYSLAGGYEQY

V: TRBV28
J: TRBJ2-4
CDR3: ASSLPGNIQY

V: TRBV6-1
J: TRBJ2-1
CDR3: ASSDHRAGYNEQF

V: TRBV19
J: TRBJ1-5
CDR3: ASSIDGGFWNQPQH

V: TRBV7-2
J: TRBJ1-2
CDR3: ASSLAGDSYWNGYT

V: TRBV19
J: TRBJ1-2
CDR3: ATRDRGGSYGYT

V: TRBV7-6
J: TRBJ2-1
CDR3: ASSSAGGNNEQF

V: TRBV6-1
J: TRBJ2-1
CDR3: ASSEQWAGGNEQF

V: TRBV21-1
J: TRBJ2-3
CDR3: ASSIPTSGERNTQY

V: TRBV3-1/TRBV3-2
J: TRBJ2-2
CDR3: ASSELAYTGELF

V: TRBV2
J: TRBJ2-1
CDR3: ASSEDGLAGASQF

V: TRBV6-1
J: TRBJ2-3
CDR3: ASSVGGSGGGSPGTQY

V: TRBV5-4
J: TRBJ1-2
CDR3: ASSRGGQGNYGYT

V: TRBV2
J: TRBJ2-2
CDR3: ASSGPGGPTGELF

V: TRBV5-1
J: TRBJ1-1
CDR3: ASSKTGFVTEAF

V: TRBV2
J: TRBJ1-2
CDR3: ASSDVGQGIANYGYT

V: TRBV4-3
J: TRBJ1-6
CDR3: ASSQEGALNSPLH

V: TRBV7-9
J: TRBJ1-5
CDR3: ASSLSGGLDQPQH

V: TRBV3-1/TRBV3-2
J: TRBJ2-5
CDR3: ASSQGPLHQETQY